The sequence of this TCR beta chain was determined in a study of blood T cell repertoires in COVID-19. Study as a whole: Specimens from acute and convalescent COVID-19 originated in the United States, Italy and Spain.

Generated by immunoSEQ multiplex PCR, the TCRdb table keeps only in-frame clones and is missing some. The table records 210,000 or so clones, roughly 87% of them present only once. The length of the CDR3 is 15 residues. The germline V and J ends were trimmed by 3 bases and 3 bases, with 15 bases remaining between them. The germline V gene has CDR1 LNHNV and CDR2 YYDKDF (reference sequence). This clone has more than one count but fewer than ten. Other DNA sequences in the same sample also yield this CDR3. V gene TRBV15 combines with J gene TRBJ2-7, with D possibly TRBD1 on 6 matching bases. The clonotype originates from a man in his forties or fifties with active or convalescent COVID-19. Sequenced sample: peripheral blood. CDR3 loop: CATSRRTAGLYEQYF. CDR3 in DNA: TGTGCCACCAGCAGGCGGACAGCAGGCCTCTACGAGCAGTACTTC.